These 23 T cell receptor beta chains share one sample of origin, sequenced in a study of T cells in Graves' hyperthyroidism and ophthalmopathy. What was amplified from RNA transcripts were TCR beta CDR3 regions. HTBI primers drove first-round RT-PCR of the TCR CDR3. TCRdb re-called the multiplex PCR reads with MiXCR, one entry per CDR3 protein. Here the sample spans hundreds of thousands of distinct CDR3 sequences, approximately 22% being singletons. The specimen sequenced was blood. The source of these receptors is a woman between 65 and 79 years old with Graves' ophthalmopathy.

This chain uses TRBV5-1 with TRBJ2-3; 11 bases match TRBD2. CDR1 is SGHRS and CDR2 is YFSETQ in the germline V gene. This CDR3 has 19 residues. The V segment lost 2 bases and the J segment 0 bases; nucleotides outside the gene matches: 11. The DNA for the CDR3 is TGCGCCAGCAGCTTCGGACTAGCGGGCGGAAAGGGTAGCACAGATACGCAGTATTTT. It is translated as CASSFGLAGGKGSTDTQYF.

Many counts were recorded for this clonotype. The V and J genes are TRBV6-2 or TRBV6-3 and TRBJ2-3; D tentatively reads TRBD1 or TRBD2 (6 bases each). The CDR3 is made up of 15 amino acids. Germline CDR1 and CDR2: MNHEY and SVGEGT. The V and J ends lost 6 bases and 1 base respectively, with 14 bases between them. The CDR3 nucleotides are TGTGCCAGCAGAACCAACAGGGAGGGCACAGATACGCAGTATTTT. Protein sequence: CASRTNREGTDTQYF.

In nucleotides, the CDR3 is TGCAGTGCTATAATCTTAACTACAGGGGGCGGTCAGCCCCAGTATTTT. It yields the protein CSAIILTTGGGQPQYF. The chain carries TRBV20-1 and TRBJ1-5; 9 bases are a match to TRBD1. The DNA end is more similar to TRBJ2-3, so the J call may be wrong. CDR1 is DFQATT and CDR2 is SNEGSKA in the germline V gene (reference sequence). This CDR3 has 16 amino acids.

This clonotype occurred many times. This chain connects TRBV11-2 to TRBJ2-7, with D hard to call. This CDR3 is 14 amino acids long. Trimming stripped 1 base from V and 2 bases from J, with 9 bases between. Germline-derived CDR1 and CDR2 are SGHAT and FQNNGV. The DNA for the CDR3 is TGTGCCAGCAGCTTAGGGTCGGATACCTACGAGCAGTACTTC. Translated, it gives CASSLGSDTYEQYF.

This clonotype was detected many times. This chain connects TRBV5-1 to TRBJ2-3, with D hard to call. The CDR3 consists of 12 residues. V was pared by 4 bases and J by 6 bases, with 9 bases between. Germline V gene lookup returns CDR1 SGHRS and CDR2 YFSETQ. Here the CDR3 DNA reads TGCGCCAGCAGCCCCTCGGTGGATACGCAGTATTTT. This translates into CASSPSVDTQYF.

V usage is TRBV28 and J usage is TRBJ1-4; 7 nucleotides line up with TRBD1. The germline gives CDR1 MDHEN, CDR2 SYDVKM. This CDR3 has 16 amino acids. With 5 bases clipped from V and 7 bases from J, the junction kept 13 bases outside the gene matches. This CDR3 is CASSLNGGGLSEKLFF. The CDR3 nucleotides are TGTGCCAGCAGTCTGAACGGAGGGGGCTTGAGTGAAAAACTGTTTTTT.

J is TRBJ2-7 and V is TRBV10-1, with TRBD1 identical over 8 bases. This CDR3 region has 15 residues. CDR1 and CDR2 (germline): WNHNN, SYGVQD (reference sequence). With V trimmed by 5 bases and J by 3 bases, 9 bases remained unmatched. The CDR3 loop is CASSRDRGSFYEQYF. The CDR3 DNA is TGCGCCAGCAGTCGTGACAGGGGTAGTTTCTACGAGCAGTACTTC.

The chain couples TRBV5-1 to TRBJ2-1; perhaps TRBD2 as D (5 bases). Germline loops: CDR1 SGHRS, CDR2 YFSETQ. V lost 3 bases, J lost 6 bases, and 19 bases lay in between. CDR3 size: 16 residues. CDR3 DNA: TGCGCCAGCAGCTGGCTGCCCAGCCAGAGGGTCAATGAGCAGTTCTTC. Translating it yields CASSWLPSQRVNEQFF.

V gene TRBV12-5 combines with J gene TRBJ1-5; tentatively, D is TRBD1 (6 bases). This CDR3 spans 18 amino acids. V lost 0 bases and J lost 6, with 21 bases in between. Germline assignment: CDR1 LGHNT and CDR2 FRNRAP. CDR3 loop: CASGLVGETRGSGQPQHF. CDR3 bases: TGTGCTAGTGGTTTGGTAGGTGAAACCAGGGGCTCGGGTCAGCCCCAGCATTTT.

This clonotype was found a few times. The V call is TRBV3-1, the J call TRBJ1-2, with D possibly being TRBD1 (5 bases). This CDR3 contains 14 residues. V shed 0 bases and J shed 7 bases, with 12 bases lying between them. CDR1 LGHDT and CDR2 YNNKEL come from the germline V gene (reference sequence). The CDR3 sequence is CASSQEDKELGYTF. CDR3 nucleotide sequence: TGTGCCAGCAGCCAAGAGGACAAGGAGCTTGGCTACACCTTC. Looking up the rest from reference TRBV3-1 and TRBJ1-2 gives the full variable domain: DTAVSQTPKYLVTQMGNDKSIKCEQNLGHDTMYWYKQDSKKFLKIMFSYNNKELIINETVPNRFSPKSPDKAHLNLHINSLELGDSAVYFCASSQEDKELGYTFGSGTRLTVV.

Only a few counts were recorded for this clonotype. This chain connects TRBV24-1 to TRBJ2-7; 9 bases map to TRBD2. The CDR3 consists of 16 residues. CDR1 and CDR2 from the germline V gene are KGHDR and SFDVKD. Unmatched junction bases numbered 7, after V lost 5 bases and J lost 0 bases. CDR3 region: CATSAAGGQSSYEQYF. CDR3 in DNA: TGTGCCACCAGTGCGGCGGGAGGGCAGAGCTCCTACGAGCAGTACTTC.

For the CDR3, the DNA is TGCGCCAGCACCCTAGCGGAGGTGGGCGAGCAGTACTTC. Translating it yields CASTLAEVGEQYF. The chain carries TRBV5-1 and TRBJ2-7; 7 nucleotides agree with TRBD2. The germline CDR1 and CDR2 sequences are SGHRS and YFSETQ. V shed 6 bases and J 6 bases; nucleotides not matched to a gene: 9. This CDR3 has 13 amino acids.

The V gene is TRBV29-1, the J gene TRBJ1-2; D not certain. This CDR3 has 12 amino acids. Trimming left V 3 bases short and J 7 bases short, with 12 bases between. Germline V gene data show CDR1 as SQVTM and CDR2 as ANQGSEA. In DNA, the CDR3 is TGCAGCGTTGACTACTCGCAACGTGGCTACACCTTC. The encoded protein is CSVDYSQRGYTF.

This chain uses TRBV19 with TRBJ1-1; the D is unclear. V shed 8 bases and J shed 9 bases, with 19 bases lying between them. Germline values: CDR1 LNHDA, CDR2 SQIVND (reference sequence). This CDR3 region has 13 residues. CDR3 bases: TGTGCCAGTGGGGTGTCGGTCGGTCTTAAAGCTTTCTTT. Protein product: CASGVSVGLKAFF.

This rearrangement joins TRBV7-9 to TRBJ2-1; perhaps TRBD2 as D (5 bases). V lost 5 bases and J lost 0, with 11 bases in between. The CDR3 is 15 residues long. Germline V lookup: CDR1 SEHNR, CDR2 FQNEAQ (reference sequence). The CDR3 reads CASSPGGLSYNEQFF. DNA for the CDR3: TGTGCCAGCAGCCCGGGCGGACTCTCCTACAATGAGCAGTTCTTC.

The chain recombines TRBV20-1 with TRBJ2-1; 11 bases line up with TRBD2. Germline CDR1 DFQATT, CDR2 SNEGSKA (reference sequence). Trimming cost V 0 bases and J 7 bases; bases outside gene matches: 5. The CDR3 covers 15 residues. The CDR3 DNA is TGCAGTGCTAGAGATCCACTAGCGGGAGTTAATGAGCAGTTCTTC. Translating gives CSARDPLAGVNEQFF.

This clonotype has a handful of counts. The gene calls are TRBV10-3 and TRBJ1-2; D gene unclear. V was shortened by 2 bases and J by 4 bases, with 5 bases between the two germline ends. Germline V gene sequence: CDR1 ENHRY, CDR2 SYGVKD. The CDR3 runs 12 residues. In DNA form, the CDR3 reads TGTGCCATCAGTGAGCGGAGCTATGGCTACACCTTC. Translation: CAISERSYGYTF.

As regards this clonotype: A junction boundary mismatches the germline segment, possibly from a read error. CDR3 nucleotides: TGTGCCAGCAGTTTATGGCAGTTCAATGAGCAATTCTTC. Its translation: CASSLWQFNEQFF. J is TRBJ2-1 and V is TRBV27; D call uncertain. The CDR3 totals 13 residues. CDR1 is MNHEY, CDR2 SMNVEV, per germline (reference sequence).

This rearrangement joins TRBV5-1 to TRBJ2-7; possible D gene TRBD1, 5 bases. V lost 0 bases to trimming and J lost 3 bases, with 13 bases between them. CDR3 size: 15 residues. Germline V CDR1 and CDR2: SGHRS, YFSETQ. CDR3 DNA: TGCGCCAGCAGCTTGGAGCCAGGGTGGTTCTACGAGCAGTACTTC. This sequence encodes CASSLEPGWFYEQYF.

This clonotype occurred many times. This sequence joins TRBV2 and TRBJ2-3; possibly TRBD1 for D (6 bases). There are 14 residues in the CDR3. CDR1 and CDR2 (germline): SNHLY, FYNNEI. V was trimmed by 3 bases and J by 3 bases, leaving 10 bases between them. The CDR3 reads CASSENRATDTQYF. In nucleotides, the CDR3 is TGTGCCAGCAGTGAGAACAGGGCAACAGATACGCAGTATTTT.

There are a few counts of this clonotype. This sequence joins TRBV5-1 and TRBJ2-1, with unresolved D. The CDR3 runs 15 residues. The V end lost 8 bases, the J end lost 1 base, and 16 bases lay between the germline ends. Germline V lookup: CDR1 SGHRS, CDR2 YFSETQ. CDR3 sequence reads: CASKLGTRSYNEQFF. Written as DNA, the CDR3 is TGCGCCAGTAAGCTGGGAACTCGTTCCTACAATGAGCAGTTCTTC.

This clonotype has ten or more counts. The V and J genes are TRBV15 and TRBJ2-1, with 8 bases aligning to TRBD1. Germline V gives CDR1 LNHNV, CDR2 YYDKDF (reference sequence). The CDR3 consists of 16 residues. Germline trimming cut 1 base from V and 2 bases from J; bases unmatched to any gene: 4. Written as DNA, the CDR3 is TGTGCCACCAGCAGAGTAGGACAGGGCGCCTACAATGAGCAGTTCTTC. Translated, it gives CATSRVGQGAYNEQFF.

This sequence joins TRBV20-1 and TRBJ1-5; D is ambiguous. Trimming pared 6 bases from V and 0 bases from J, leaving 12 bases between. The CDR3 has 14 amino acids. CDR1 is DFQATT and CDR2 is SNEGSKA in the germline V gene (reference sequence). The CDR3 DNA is TGCAGTGCCCAGAGGACGTCTAGCAATCAGCCCCAGCATTTT. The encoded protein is CSAQRTSSNQPQHF.